Following are 4 T cell receptor beta chains from one sample sequenced in a study of blood T cell repertoires in COVID-19. Produced via immunoSEQ multiplex PCR; TCRdb's table is partial and in-frame only. The sample includes 250,000 to 350,000 clones, roughly 85% of them seen just once. The sequencing input was PBMCs or T cells enriched from blood (not recorded which). The receptor set was obtained from a woman in her fifties or sixties who had recovered from COVID-19.

Details on this clone: Other DNA sequences in this specimen translate into the identical CDR3. V gene TRBV18 combines with J gene TRBJ2-3, with TRBD1 identical over 7 bases. The CDR3 is 16 amino acids. V was pared by 3 bases and J by 0 bases, with 6 bases of the junction left unmatched. Germline values: CDR1 KGHSH, CDR2 LQKENI. The CDR3 coding sequence is TGTGCCAGCTCACCCTTGGCAGGGGGTAGCACAGATACGCAGTATTTT. This codes for CASSPLAGGSTDTQYF.

This sequence joins TRBV7-9 and TRBJ1-2; the match to TRBD1 covers 12 bases. CDR1 and CDR2 from the germline V gene are SEHNR and FQNEAQ (reference sequence). V shed 3 bases, J shed 4 bases, and the junction held 3 bases outside the gene matches. The CDR3 runs 15 residues. CDR3 loop: CASSLGQGAGYGYTF. The CDR3 bases are TGTGCCAGCAGCTTGGGACAGGGGGCAGGCTATGGCTACACCTTC.

This sequence joins TRBV7-2 and TRBJ1-2, with D possibly matching TRBD1 (5 bases). There are 14 residues in the CDR3. Trimming pared 5 bases from V and 3 bases from J, leaving 13 bases between. Germline assignment: CDR1 SGHTA and CDR2 FQGNSA. The CDR3 protein is CASSATRGHYGYTF. The CDR3 DNA reads TGTGCCAGCAGCGCGACGCGGGGCCACTATGGCTACACCTTC. Full variable domain (outside the CDR3, taken from reference TRBV7-2 and TRBJ1-2): GAGVSQSPSNKVTEKGKDVELRCDPISGHTALYWYRQSLGQGLEFLIYFQGNSAPDKSGLPSDRFSAERTGGSVSTLTIQRTQQEDSAVYLCASSATRGHYGYTFGSGTRLTVV.

This rearrangement joins TRBV7-2 to TRBJ1-5; D is uncertain. Trimming took 2 bases from V and 0 from J, leaving 8 bases between them. The CDR3 length is 15 residues. Per the germline V gene, CDR1 is SGHTA and CDR2 is FQGNSA. The CDR3 protein is CASSLFRDSNQPQHF. As DNA, the CDR3 is TGTGCCAGCAGCTTATTTCGGGATAGCAATCAGCCCCAGCATTTT.